The present TCR beta chain was sequenced within a study of blood T cell repertoires in COVID-19 (dated by TCRdb to 2020 to 2022). For the wider study: Samples covering the acute and convalescent phases of COVID-19 were provided by collaborators in the United States, Italy and Spain. The samples were drawn from the first 160 participants of the ongoing ImmuneRACE study and from 1,254 subjects provided by 6 global collaborators. The material from the prospective study consisted of cDNA or gDNA derived from T cells, B-cell-depleted T cells, or PBMCs. HLA class I and class II types, where available, came from metadata supplied by the sample provider rather than from assay-based typing. Subjects who had been exposed to COVID-19, were actively infected with it, or had recovered from it provided the deeply sampled blood TCRbeta repertoires that made up the dataset. A de-identified subject ID, COVID-19 status, age in years and sex were almost always included in the sample metadata. The repertoires were released in a freely available public database meant as a resource for research on the immune response to SARS-CoV-2. Study-wide conclusions, independent of this receptor: The amount of clinical and demographic metadata varied by source and participant and was provided uncurated.

From the germline V gene, CDR1 is SGHAT and CDR2 is FQNNGV. V gives up 5 bases and J gives up 6 bases, and the segment between their germline ends measures 14 bases. There are 15 amino acids in the CDR3, from cysteine to phenylalanine inclusive. Of the read, only the CDR3 DNA is kept; its 45 bases are in frame from base 1. Collaborating institutions collected whole blood in K2EDTA tubes following their own protocols. For TCRbeta analysis, collaborators shipped samples in one of three forms: frozen whole blood, isolated PBMCs, or DNA extracted from either of those sample types. On this clone itself: Its antigen is not yet known. There are no base qualities to consult, and no much larger clone falls within one base.

TCRbeta CDR3 regions were amplified from genomic DNA by means of the immunoSEQ Assay, a bias-controlled multiplex PCR. As for the authors' bioinformatics: The number of nucleated cells in each sample was estimated from the amplification of reference gene primers within the assay. Sequence reads were collapsed and filtered to measure the absolute abundance of every unique TCRbeta CDR3 rearrangement. Productive Simpson clonality was computed per sample as the square root of Simpson's diversity index over productive rearrangements. The source is immuneACCESS, and TCRdb retained only in-frame sequences with V and J called. Part of the clones is not carried over; for the studies checked, unresolved V genes explain less than half of this, and the remainder is unexplained. That table furnishes V, J and clone size, whereas the DNA furnished D and trimming. Present in this sample are 15,000 to 20,000 clones, around 90% of which were seen just once. The ten largest clones take up around 2.8% of the sample.

This TCR was recovered from a human donor in a cohort sampled during active COVID-19. Input material: peripheral blood. The rearranged segments are TRBV11-2 and TRBJ1-6, with the identity of the D gene unclear. DNA sequence: TGTGCCAGCAGCCCTCGGGAGGGCGGTAATTCACCCCTCCACTTT. Its amino acids are CASSPREGGNSPLHF.